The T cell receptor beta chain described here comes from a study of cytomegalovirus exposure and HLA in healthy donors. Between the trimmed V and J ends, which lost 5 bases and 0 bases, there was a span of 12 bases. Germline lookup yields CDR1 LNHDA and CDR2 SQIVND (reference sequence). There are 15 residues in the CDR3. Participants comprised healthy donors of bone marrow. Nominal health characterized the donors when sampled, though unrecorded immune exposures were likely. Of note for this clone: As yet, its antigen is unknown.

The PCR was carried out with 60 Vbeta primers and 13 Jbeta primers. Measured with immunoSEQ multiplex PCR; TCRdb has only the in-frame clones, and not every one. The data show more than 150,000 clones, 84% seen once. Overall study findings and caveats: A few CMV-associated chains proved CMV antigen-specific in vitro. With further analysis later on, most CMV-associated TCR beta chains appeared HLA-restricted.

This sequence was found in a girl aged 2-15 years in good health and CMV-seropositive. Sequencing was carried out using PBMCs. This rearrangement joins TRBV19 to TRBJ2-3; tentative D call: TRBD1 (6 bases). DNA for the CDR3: TGTGCCAGTAGTGTAAGGACAGATAGCACAGATACGCAGTATTTT. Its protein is CASSVRTDSTDTQYF.